This is a list of T cell receptor beta chains from one sample in a study of blood T cell repertoires in COVID-19. Produced via immunoSEQ multiplex PCR; TCRdb's table is partial and in-frame only. The table records tens of thousands of clones, about 85% of them present only once. Sequences were obtained from peripheral blood. Receptor source: an elderly man with acute or convalescent COVID-19. Both conserved end residues are part of each CDR3. A D gene is named only where the DNA matches it firmly. A row's size may be missing; if present it is once, few, many or a size class.

V gene: TRBV5-8
clone size: few
D gene: -
J gene: TRBJ2-6
CDR3 DNA: TGTGCCAGCAGCCCTCTTTCTGGGGCCAACGTCCTGACTTTC
CDR3 protein: CASSPLSGANVLTF

V gene: TRBV19
clone size: once
D gene: TRBD1
J gene: TRBJ2-5
CDR3 DNA: TGTGCCAGCCTTGACAGGGGGCGCGGAGAGACCCAGTACTTC
CDR3 protein: CASLDRGRGETQYF

V gene: TRBV28
clone size: -
D gene: TRBD1
J gene: TRBJ1-3
CDR3 DNA: TGTGCCAGCAGAAGGCAGGGGGCTTCTGGAAACACCATATATTTT
CDR3 protein: CASRRQGASGNTIYF

V gene: TRBV18
clone size: -
D gene: -
J gene: TRBJ2-3
CDR3 DNA: TGTGCCAGCTCACCACCGGGGCAGGGGACAGATACGCAGTATTTT
CDR3 protein: CASSPPGQGTDTQYF

V gene: TRBV4-1
clone size: -
D gene: TRBD1
J gene: TRBJ2-7
CDR3 DNA: TGCGCCAGCAGCCAAGATACAGGGGGCTACGAGCAGTACTTC
CDR3 protein: CASSQDTGGYEQYF

V gene: TRBV3-1/TRBV3-2
clone size: -
D gene: TRBD2
J gene: TRBJ2-1
CDR3 DNA: TGTGCCAGCAGCCAAGAGGGACTAGCGGCTTACAATGAGCAGTTCTTC
CDR3 protein: CASSQEGLAAYNEQFF

V gene: TRBV2
clone size: -
D gene: TRBD1
J gene: TRBJ1-6
CDR3 DNA: TGTGCCAGCAGTGATGGGACAGATAATTCACCCCTCCACTTT
CDR3 protein: CASSDGTDNSPLHF

V gene: TRBV4-1
clone size: -
D gene: -
J gene: TRBJ2-7
CDR3 DNA: TGCGCCAGCAGCCTAACCGCGGATTTCGAGCAGTACTTC
CDR3 protein: CASSLTADFEQYF

V gene: TRBV12-3/TRBV12-4
clone size: once
D gene: TRBD1
J gene: TRBJ1-2
CDR3 DNA: TGTGCCAGCAGCCTAGGACAGGGAAGCGGCTACACCTTC
CDR3 protein: CASSLGQGSGYTF

V gene: TRBV6-2/TRBV6-3
clone size: -
D gene: TRBD2
J gene: TRBJ2-5
CDR3 DNA: TGTGCCAGCAGTCCGACTAGCGGGGGGGTTGAGACCCAGTACTTC
CDR3 protein: CASSPTSGGVETQYF

V gene: TRBV5-1
clone size: few
D gene: TRBD1
J gene: TRBJ1-1
CDR3 DNA: TGCGCCAGCAGCTCGACGCCGGGACAGGTCATGAACACTGAAGCTTTCTTT
CDR3 protein: CASSSTPGQVMNTEAFF

V gene: TRBV5-1
clone size: once
D gene: TRBD1
J gene: TRBJ2-7
CDR3 DNA: TGCGCCAGCAGCTTCGACAGGGCTGTTAGGGGGGAGCAGTACTTC
CDR3 protein: CASSFDRAVRGEQYF

V gene: TRBV6-2/TRBV6-3
clone size: medium-sized
D gene: -
J gene: TRBJ1-2
CDR3 DNA: TGTGCCAGCAGTATAGGACAGCGGGACGGCTACACCTTC
CDR3 protein: CASSIGQRDGYTF

V gene: TRBV5-5
clone size: -
D gene: -
J gene: TRBJ1-6
CDR3 DNA: TGTGCCAGCAGCTTGGCACAGCCTACAGCACCCCTCCACTTT
CDR3 protein: CASSLAQPTAPLHF

V gene: TRBV3-1/TRBV3-2
clone size: -
D gene: TRBD2
J gene: TRBJ2-5
CDR3 DNA: TGTGCCAGCAGCCCCCTGGAGGCGGGGGTGGGGACCCAGTACTTC
CDR3 protein: CASSPLEAGVGTQYF

V gene: TRBV9
clone size: -
D gene: -
J gene: TRBJ2-2
CDR3 DNA: TGTGCCAGCAGCGCCAGAACATACACAGGGAACACCGGGGAGCTGTTTTTT
CDR3 protein: CASSARTYTGNTGELFF

V gene: TRBV2
clone size: -
D gene: TRBD1
J gene: TRBJ2-1
CDR3 DNA: TGTGCCAGCAGCCGGGACAGTGCCCGAGGGTGGCAGTTCTTC
CDR3 protein: CASSRDSARGWQFF

V gene: TRBV5-1
clone size: -
D gene: TRBD1
J gene: TRBJ2-1
CDR3 DNA: TGCGCCAGCAGCCAGGAGACAGGGTTCTACAATGAGCAGTTCTTC
CDR3 protein: CASSQETGFYNEQFF

V gene: TRBV5-1
clone size: -
D gene: TRBD1
J gene: TRBJ2-7
CDR3 DNA: TGCGCCAGCAGCAGGGGACAGGGGGCTCGCCAGCGGGACCACGAGCAGTACTTC
CDR3 protein: CASSRGQGARQRDHEQYF

V gene: TRBV7-9
clone size: -
D gene: -
J gene: TRBJ1-4
CDR3 DNA: TGTGCCAGCAGCGTCGTAGGGAGGGAGGAAAAACTGTTTTTT
CDR3 protein: CASSVVGREEKLFF

V gene: TRBV3-1/TRBV3-2
clone size: -
D gene: TRBD1
J gene: TRBJ1-5
CDR3 DNA: TGTGCCAGCAGCCAAGAAAACAGGGGTCAGCCCCAGCATTTT
CDR3 protein: CASSQENRGQPQHF

V gene: TRBV27
clone size: -
D gene: -
J gene: TRBJ2-7
CDR3 DNA: TGTGCCAGCAGAGCAGGGCTTTACGAGCAGTACTTC
CDR3 protein: CASRAGLYEQYF

V gene: TRBV4-1
clone size: -
D gene: TRBD1
J gene: TRBJ2-2
CDR3 DNA: TGCGCCAGCAGCCAGGGACAGGGGATCACCGGGGAGCTGTTTTTT
CDR3 protein: CASSQGQGITGELFF

V gene: TRBV5-6
clone size: -
D gene: -
J gene: TRBJ1-1
CDR3 DNA: TGTGCCAGCAGCCCCCGGTCAGGGTGGTATGAAGCTTTCTTT
CDR3 protein: CASSPRSGWYEAFF

V gene: TRBV6-2/TRBV6-3
clone size: -
D gene: -
J gene: TRBJ2-1
CDR3 DNA: TGTGCCAGCAGTTATAGAGTTCTAGGCGGGCCGAGCTCCTACAATGAGCAGTTCTTC
CDR3 protein: CASSYRVLGGPSSYNEQFF

V gene: TRBV5-1
clone size: few
D gene: -
J gene: TRBJ2-7
CDR3 DNA: TGCGCCAGCAAGGCGGGGTCCACCTACGAGCAGTACTTC
CDR3 protein: CASKAGSTYEQYF

V gene: TRBV18
clone size: -
D gene: TRBD2
J gene: TRBJ2-7
CDR3 DNA: TGTGCCAGCTCACCAGCGGGAGGGCCGGCTTACGAGCAGTACTTC
CDR3 protein: CASSPAGGPAYEQYF